What follows are 20 T cell receptor beta chains derived from one specimen sequenced in a study of T-cell memory formation after mild COVID-19. Each CDR3 protein is one row after TCRdb ran MiXCR on the 5' RACE reads. The table includes 150,000 to 200,000 distinct CDR3 sequences, more than 12% detected once. Sequences were obtained from PBMCs or a T cell subset sorted from them (not recorded which). Receptors originate from an adult woman who had mild COVID-19 (a few samples of this study predate the infection). Cell type and time point are not known.

The DNA of the CDR3 is TGTGCCACCAGTGGCCGGCGGGAGGGCCCGGGTACGCAGTATTTT. Its protein is CATSGRREGPGTQYF. The chain is built from TRBV24-1 and TRBJ2-3; TRBD2 matches 9 bases. This CDR3 region has 15 residues. Germline V gives CDR1 KGHDR, CDR2 SFDVKD. V trimming: 5 bases; J trimming: 8 bases; junction bases outside the gene matches: 10.

The chain recombines TRBV7-8 with TRBJ2-5; D remains ambiguous. The V gene lost 5 bases and the J gene lost 5 bases, with 9 bases spanning the gap. Germline CDR1 and CDR2: SGHVS and FQNEAQ. The CDR3 covers 12 residues. The CDR3 protein is CASSPLRETQYF. The CDR3 bases are TGTGCCAGCAGCCCCCTCAGGGAGACCCAGTACTTC.

This clonotype was detected only a few times. The chain couples TRBV11-2 to TRBJ2-1; no clear D gene. CDR3 length: 16 residues. Trimming shortened V by 2 bases and J by 0 bases, and 11 bases separated the two germline ends. Germline V CDR1 and CDR2: SGHAT, FQNNGV. Here the CDR3 DNA reads TGTGCCAGCAGCTTACTAGAGGCCAGCTCCTACAATGAGCAGTTCTTC. This encodes CASSLLEASSYNEQFF.

The chain couples TRBV2 to TRBJ2-1; possible D gene TRBD1, 6 bases. From germline, CDR1 is SNHLY and CDR2 FYNNEI. This CDR3 is 15 amino acids long. V dropped 5 bases and J dropped 7 bases, with 18 bases sitting between them. CDR3 nucleotides: TGTGCCAGCAGTCGTGGACAGTGGGCCTTAAATGAGCAGTTCTTC. Protein sequence: CASSRGQWALNEQFF.

This clonotype occurred many times. The chain carries TRBV12-3 or TRBV12-4 and TRBJ2-2; tentative D call: TRBD2 (7 bases). The CDR3 loop spans 15 amino acids. The V gene lost 3 bases and the J gene lost 4 bases, with 12 bases spanning the gap. The CDR3 loop reads CASSFGGRRTGELFF. The CDR3 nucleotides read TGTGCCAGCAGTTTCGGGGGGCGGCGCACCGGGGAGCTGTTTTTT.

This clonotype was detected ten times or more. The chain joins TRBV19 to TRBJ2-1; D gene uncertain. CDR1 and CDR2 from the germline V gene are LNHDA and SQIVND (reference sequence). The V end was cut by 3 bases, the J end by 2 bases, with 14 bases between. The CDR3 has 16 residues. The CDR3 is CASSMESSNPYNEQFF. The CDR3 DNA reads as TGTGCCAGTAGTATGGAATCTAGTAACCCCTACAATGAGCAGTTCTTC.

In its sample, this clonotype was seen a few times. V usage is TRBV7-3 and J usage is TRBJ1-1; D unresolved. Germline CDR1 and CDR2: SGHTA and FQGTGA. V gave up 2 bases and J gave up 2 bases, with 12 bases separating them. CDR3 length: 15 residues. The CDR3 sequence: CASSLVRLLNTEAFF. The CDR3 DNA follows: TGTGCCAGCAGCTTAGTACGACTTCTAAACACTGAAGCTTTCTTT.

This clonotype showed up just a few times. The DNA of the CDR3 is TGTGCCAGCAGCGACCTTCCTAGCAAGGCAGATACGCAGTATTTT. Its protein is CASSDLPSKADTQYF. The rearrangement joins TRBV11-2 to TRBJ2-3; weak D call: TRBD2 (5 bases). CDR3 length equals 15 residues. Trimming removed 5 bases at V and 4 bases at J, with 16 bases between. Germline-derived CDR1 and CDR2 are SGHAT and FQNNGV.

Only a few counts were recorded for this clonotype. The genes are TRBV4-1 and TRBJ2-3; tentative D call: TRBD2 (6 bases). Trimming took 4 bases from V and 4 from J, leaving 12 bases between them. This CDR3 comprises 14 residues. Germline V lookup: CDR1 MGHRA, CDR2 YSYEKL. Here the CDR3 reads CASSLYGGSDTQYF. The CDR3 DNA reads TGCGCCAGCAGCCTCTATGGGGGGTCAGATACGCAGTATTTT.

This clonotype was seen ten or more times. This sequence joins TRBV20-1 and TRBJ2-7, with unresolved D. Germline CDR1 and CDR2: DFQATT and SNEGSKA (reference sequence). With 1 base removed from V and 2 bases from J, the gap between germline ends came to 15 bases. The CDR3 is made up of 15 amino acids. CDR3: CSARGADPDPYEQYF. The CDR3 coding sequence is TGCAGTGCTAGAGGAGCAGATCCGGACCCCTACGAGCAGTACTTC.

This rearrangement joins TRBV27 to TRBJ1-6; D is ambiguous. V was pared by 5 bases and J by 16 bases, with 15 bases between. Germline CDR1 MNHEY, CDR2 SMNVEV (reference sequence). CDR3 size: 12 residues. DNA of the CDR3: TGTGCCAGCAGTCACTATGGGAATTCTCTCCACTTT. Residues: CASSHYGNSLHF.

The chain employs TRBV6-1 and TRBJ1-2; D possibly corresponds to TRBD1 (6 bases). Germline CDR1 is MNHNS and CDR2 is SASEGT. The CDR3 covers 12 residues. With 6 bases removed from V and 4 bases from J, the gap between germline ends came to 9 bases. CDR3 sequence: CASRQGSYGYTF. The CDR3 DNA is TGTGCCAGCAGACAGGGTAGCTATGGCTACACCTTC.

This clonotype was recorded a few times. This chain joins TRBV9 and TRBJ2-2; 9 positions match TRBD2. Germline V gene sequence: CDR1 SGDLS, CDR2 YYNGEE. Trimming at V came to 8 bases and at J to 1 base, leaving 3 bases not matched to a gene. The CDR3 is made up of 14 amino acids. This chain's CDR3 is CARKAGGNTGELFF. The CDR3, as DNA: TGTGCCAGGAAAGCGGGGGGGAACACCGGGGAGCTGTTTTTT.

A few counts support this clonotype. The chain recombines TRBV21-1 with TRBJ2-7; the table's TRBD1 call for D was not verified on the DNA. TRBV21-1 is shown as a pseudogene. This CDR3 has 16 amino acids. The CDR3 here is CASSKEAASSSYEQYF. CDR3 DNA: TGTGCCAGCAGCAAAGAGGCGGCGTCGAGCTCCTACGAGCAGTACTTC.

This clonotype was observed many times. V usage is TRBV7-2 and J usage is TRBJ2-1; possibly TRBD1 for D (5 bases). The CDR3 spans 15 residues. Per germline, CDR1 SGHTA and CDR2 FQGNSA. The ends were cut back, 1 base at V and 1 base at J, with 8 bases in the middle. The CDR3 DNA reads as TGTGCCAGCAGCTTAGATAGGGGATCCTACAATGAGCAGTTCTTC. Translation: CASSLDRGSYNEQFF.

Only a few counts were recorded for this clonotype. The chain's CDR3 is CASSFETHSGNTIYF. The CDR3, as DNA: TGTGCCAGCAGCTTTGAAACACACTCTGGAAACACCATATATTTT. This rearrangement joins TRBV5-5 to TRBJ1-3; D is undetermined. The germline gives CDR1 SGHKS, CDR2 YYEKEE (reference sequence). The V end was cut by 2 bases, the J end by 0 bases, with 9 bases between. The CDR3 spans 15 residues.

This clonotype has just a few counts. The genes are TRBV6-1 and TRBJ1-2; 11 bases line up with TRBD1. This CDR3 comprises 15 residues. The V gene's germline CDR1 is MNHNS and CDR2 SASEGT. The V segment lost 4 bases and the J segment 5 bases; nucleotides outside the gene matches: 6. As DNA, the CDR3 is TGTGCCAGCAGTGTTCCTGGGACAGGGGGTTATGGCTACACCTTC. Encoded protein: CASSVPGTGGYGYTF.

This clonotype was seen a handful of times. This sequence joins TRBV6-2 or TRBV6-3 and TRBJ2-7, with 7 bases lining up with TRBD1. The CDR3 contains 13 residues. V gave up 5 bases and J gave up 7 bases; unmatched junction bases: 8. Germline V gene sequence: CDR1 MNHEY, CDR2 SVGEGT. This CDR3 reads CASSLTGRREQYF. CDR3 DNA sequence: TGTGCCAGCAGTCTGACAGGGAGAAGAGAGCAGTACTTC.

CDR3 sequence reads: CASSPQRGSYSYEQYF. The DNA of the CDR3 is TGTGCCAGCAGCCCCCAGCGAGGCTCCTATTCCTACGAGCAGTACTTC. V is TRBV3-1 and J is TRBJ2-7; D is unresolved. V was pared by 4 bases and J by 1 base, with 17 bases between. The CDR3 consists of 16 residues. Germline V CDR1 and CDR2: LGHDT, YNNKEL (reference sequence).

This chain links TRBV7-6 with TRBJ2-7; possibly TRBD1 for D (5 bases). The CDR3 consists of 15 residues. CDR1 is SGHVS and CDR2 is FNYEAQ in the germline V gene. The germline V and J ends were trimmed by 4 bases and 3 bases, with 16 bases remaining between them. CDR3 in DNA: TGTGCCAGCAGCTCACTGCAGGGCCACGACTACGAGCAGTACTTC. This gives the protein CASSSLQGHDYEQYF.